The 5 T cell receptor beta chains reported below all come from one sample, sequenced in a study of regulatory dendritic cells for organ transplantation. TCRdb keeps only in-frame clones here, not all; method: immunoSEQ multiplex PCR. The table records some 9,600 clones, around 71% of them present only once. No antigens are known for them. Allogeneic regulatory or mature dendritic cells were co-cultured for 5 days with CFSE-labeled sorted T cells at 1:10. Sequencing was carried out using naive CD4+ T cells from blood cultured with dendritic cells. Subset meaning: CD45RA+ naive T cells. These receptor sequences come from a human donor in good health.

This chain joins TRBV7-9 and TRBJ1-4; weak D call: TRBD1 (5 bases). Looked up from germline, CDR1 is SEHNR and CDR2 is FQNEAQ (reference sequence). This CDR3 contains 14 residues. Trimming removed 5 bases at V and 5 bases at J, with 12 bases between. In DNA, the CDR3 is TGTGCCAGCAGCCCGGGACTGCCGAATGAAAAACTGTTTTTT. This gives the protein CASSPGLPNEKLFF.

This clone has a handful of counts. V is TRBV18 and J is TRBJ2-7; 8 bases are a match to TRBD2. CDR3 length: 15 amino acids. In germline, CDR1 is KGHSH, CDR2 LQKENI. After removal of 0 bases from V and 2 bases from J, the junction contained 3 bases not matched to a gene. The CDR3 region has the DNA TGTGCCAGCTCACCACCCGGGACTAGAGCCTACGAGCAGTACTTC. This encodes CASSPPGTRAYEQYF.

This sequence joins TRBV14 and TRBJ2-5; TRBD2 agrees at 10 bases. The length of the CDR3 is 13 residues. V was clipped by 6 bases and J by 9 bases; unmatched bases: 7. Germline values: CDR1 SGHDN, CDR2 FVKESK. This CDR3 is CASRPSGGEAQYF. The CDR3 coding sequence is TGTGCCAGCAGACCTAGCGGGGGTGAGGCCCAGTACTTC.

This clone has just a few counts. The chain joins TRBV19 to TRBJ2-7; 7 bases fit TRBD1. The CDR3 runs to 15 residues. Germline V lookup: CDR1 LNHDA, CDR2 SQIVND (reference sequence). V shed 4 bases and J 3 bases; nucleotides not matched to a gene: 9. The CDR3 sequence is CASSTTGVRGYEQYF. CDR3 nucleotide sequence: TGTGCCAGTAGTACCACAGGGGTTAGGGGCTACGAGCAGTACTTC.

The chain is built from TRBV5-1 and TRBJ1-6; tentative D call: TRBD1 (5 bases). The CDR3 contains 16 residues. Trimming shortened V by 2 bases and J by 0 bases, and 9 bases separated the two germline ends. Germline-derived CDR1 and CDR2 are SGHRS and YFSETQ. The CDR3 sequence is CASSFGGGSYNSPLHF. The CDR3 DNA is TGCGCCAGCAGCTTTGGGGGGGGCTCCTATAATTCACCCCTCCACTTT.